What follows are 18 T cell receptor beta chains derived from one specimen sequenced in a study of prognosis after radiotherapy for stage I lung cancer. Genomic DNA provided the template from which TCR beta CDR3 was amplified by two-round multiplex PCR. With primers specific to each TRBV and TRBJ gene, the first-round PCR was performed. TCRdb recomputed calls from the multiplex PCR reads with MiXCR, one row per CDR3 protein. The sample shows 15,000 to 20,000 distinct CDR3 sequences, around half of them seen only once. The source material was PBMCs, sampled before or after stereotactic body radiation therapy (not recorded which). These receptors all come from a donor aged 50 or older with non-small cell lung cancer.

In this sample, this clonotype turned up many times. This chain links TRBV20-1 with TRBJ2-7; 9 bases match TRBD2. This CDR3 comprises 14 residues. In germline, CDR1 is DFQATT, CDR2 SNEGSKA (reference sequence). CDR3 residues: CSLWGGRAGYEQYF. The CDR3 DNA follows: TGCAGCCTCTGGGGCGGGAGGGCCGGGTACGAGCAGTACTTC.

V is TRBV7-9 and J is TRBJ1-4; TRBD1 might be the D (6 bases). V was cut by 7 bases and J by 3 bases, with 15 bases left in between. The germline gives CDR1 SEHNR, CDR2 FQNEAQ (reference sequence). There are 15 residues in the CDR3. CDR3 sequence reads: CASIPVDSPNEKLFF. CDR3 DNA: TGTGCCAGCATCCCCGTGGACAGCCCTAATGAAAAACTGTTTTTT.

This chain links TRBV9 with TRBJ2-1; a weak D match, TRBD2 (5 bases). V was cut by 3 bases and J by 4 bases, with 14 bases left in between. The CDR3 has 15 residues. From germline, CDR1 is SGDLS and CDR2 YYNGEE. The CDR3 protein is CASSARSGVYNEQFF. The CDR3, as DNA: TGTGCCAGCAGCGCCCGGAGCGGTGTTTACAATGAGCAGTTCTTC.

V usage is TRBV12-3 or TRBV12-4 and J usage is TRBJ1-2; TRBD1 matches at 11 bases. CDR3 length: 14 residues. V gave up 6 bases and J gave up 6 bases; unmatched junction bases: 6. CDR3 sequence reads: CASSRTGGQDGYTF. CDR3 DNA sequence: TGTGCCAGCAGCCGGACAGGGGGCCAAGATGGCTACACCTTC.

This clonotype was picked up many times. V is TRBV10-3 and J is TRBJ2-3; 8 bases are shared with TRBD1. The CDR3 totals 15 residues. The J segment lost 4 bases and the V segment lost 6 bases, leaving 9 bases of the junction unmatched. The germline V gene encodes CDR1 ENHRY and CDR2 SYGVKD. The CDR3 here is CAIREGQAMADTQYF. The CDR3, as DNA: TGTGCCATCAGGGAGGGACAGGCCATGGCAGATACGCAGTATTTT.

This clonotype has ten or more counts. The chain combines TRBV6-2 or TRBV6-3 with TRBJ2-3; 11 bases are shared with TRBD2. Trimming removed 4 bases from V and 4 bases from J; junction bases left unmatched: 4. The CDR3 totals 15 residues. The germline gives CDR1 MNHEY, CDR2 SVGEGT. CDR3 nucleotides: TGTGCCAGCAGTTCTAGCGGGAGGCCCCCAGATACGCAGTATTTT. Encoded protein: CASSSSGRPPDTQYF.

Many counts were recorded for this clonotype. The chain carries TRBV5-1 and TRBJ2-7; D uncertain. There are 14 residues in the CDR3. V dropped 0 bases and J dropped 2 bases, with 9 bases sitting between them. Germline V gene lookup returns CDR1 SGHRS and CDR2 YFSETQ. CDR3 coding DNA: TGCGCCAGCAGCTTGGTTCAGGCCACCTACGAGCAGTACTTC. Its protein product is CASSLVQATYEQYF.

CDR3: CASSLSAWTGSTNEQFF. CDR3 bases: TGTGCCAGCAGCTTATCTGCGTGGACAGGGAGTACCAATGAGCAGTTCTTC. The chain uses TRBV11-2 and TRBJ2-1; 8 positions agree with TRBD1. This CDR3 contains 17 residues. V trimming: 2 bases; J trimming: 6 bases; junction bases outside the gene matches: 12. CDR1 SGHAT and CDR2 FQNNGV come from the germline V gene.

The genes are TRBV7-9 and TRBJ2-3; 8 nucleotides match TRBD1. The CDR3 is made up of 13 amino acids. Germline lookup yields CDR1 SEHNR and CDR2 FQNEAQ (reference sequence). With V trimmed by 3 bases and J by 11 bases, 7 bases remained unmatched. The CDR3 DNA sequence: TGTGCCAGCAGCTTTAAAGGACAGGGACGGCAGTATTTT. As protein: CASSFKGQGRQYF.

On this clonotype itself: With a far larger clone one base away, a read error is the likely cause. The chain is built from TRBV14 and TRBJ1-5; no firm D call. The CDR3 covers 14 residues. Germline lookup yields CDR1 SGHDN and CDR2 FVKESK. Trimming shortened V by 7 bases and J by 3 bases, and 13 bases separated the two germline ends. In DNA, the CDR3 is TGTGCCAGCATGTCCCCCCGGGTCAATCAGCCCCAGCATTTT. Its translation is CASMSPRVNQPQHF.

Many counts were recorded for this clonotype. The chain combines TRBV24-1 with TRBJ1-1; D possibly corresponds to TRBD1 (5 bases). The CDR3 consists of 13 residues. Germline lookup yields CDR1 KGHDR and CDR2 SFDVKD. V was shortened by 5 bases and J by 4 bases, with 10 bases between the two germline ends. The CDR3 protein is CATSGGGGTEAFF. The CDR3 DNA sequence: TGTGCCACCAGTGGGGGGGGTGGCACTGAAGCTTTCTTT.

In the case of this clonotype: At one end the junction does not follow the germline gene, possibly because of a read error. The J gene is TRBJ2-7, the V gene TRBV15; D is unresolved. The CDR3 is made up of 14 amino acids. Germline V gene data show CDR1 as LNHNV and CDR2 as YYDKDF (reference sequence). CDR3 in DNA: TGTGCAACCAGCAGTCAGAGATTCGGCTACGAGAAGTACTTC. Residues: CATSSQRFGYEKYF.

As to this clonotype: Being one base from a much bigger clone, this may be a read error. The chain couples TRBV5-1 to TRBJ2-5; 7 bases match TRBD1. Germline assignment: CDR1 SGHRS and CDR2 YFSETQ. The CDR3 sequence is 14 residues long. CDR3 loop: CASSMQGVQETEYF. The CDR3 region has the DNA TGCGCCAGCAGCATGCAGGGGGTCCAAGAGACCGAGTACTTC.

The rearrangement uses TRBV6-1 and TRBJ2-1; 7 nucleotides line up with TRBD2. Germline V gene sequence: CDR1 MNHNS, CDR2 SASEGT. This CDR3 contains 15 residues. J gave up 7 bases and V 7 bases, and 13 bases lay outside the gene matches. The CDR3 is CASTYWAGVDNEQFF. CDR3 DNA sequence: TGTGCCAGCACCTACTGGGCGGGGGTTGATAATGAGCAGTTCTTC.

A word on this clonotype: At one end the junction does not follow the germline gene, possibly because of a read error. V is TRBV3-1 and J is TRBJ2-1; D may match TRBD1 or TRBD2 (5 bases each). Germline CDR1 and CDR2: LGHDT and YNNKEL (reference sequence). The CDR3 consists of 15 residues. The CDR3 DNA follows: TGTGCTAGCAGCCACCACGGGGCCCGGAACAATGAGCAGTTATTC. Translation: CASSHHGARNNEQLF.

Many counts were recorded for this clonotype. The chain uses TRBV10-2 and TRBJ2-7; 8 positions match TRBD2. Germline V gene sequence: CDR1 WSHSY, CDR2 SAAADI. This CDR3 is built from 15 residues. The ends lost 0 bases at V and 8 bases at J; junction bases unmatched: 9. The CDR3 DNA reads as TGCGCCAGCAGTGAGTCTGCTAGCGGGTGGAGTAAGCAGTACTTC. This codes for CASSESASGWSKQYF.

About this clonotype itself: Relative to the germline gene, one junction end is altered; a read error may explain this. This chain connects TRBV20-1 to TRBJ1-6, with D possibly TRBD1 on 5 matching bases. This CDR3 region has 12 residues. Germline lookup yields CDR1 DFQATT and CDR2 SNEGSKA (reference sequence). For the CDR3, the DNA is TGCAGTACGGACGGGGGGAATTCACCCATCCACTTT. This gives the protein CSTDGGNSPIHF.

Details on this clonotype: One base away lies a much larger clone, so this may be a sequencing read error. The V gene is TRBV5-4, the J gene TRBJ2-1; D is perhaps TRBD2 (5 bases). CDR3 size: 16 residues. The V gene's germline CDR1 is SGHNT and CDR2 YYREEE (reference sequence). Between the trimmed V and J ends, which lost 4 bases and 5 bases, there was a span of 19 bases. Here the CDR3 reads CASSQEWVAGNNEQFF. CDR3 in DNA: TGTGCCAGCAGCCAGGAATGGGTTGCGGGCAACAATGAGCAGTTCTTC. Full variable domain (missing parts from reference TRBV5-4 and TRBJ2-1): ETGVTQSPTHLIKTRGQQVTLRCSSQSGHNTVSWYQQALGQGPQFIFQYYREEENGRGNFPPRFSGLQFPNYSSELNVNALELDDSALYLCASSQEWVAGNNEQFFGPGTRLTVL.